This TCR beta chain was identified in a study of PD-L1 blockade in urothelial cancer. This clone is a singleton in its sample. Germline CDR1 and CDR2: SGHTA and FQGTGA. The CDR3 totals 16 residues. Trimming took 2 bases from V and 5 from J, leaving 15 bases between them. Data came from immunoSEQ multiplex PCR; TCRdb stores just in-frame clones and leaves some out. Of 20,000 to 25,000 clones listed, 90% are singletons. The input for sequencing was PBMCs, taken around atezolizumab (anti-PD-L1) treatment. The rearrangement links TRBV7-3 to TRBJ2-2, with D perhaps matching TRBD2 (6 bases). This clonotype was obtained from a woman aged 60-75 years with urothelial cancer. The CDR3 loop is CASSLGAGPGTGELFF. The CDR3 DNA sequence: TGTGCCAGCAGCTTAGGAGCGGGCCCTGGGACCGGGGAGCTGTTTTTT. The whole variable domain, remainder taken from reference TRBV7-3 and TRBJ2-2, is GAGVSQTPSNKVTEKGKYVELRCDPISGHTALYWYRQSLGQGPEFLIYFQGTGAADDSGLPNDRFFAVRPEGSVSTLKIQRTERGDSAVYLCASSLGAGPGTGELFFGEGSRLTVL.